Shown below are 24 T cell receptor beta chains from a single sample sequenced in a study of blood T cell repertoires in COVID-19 (TCRdb year 2020). The method was the immunoSEQ multiplex PCR assay. The table comes from immuneACCESS by way of TCRdb, which keeps in-frame sequences with V and J called. Part of the clones is missing from these tables; in studies checked, under half for an unresolved V gene and the rest for unknown reasons. The table for this sample lists hundreds of thousands of clones; about 88% of them were counted only once. About 3% of the sample lies in the top ten. Sequencing used PBMCs or T cells enriched from blood (not recorded which). The receptors originated from a woman between 50 and 59 years old who had recovered from COVID-19.

The chain has TRBV28 and TRBJ1-5; 7 positions match TRBD1. This CDR3 contains 14 residues. From germline, CDR1 is MDHEN and CDR2 SYDVKM. Losses at the gene ends were 6 bases for V and 3 bases for J; bases not matched to a gene: 5. The CDR3 coding sequence is TGTGCCAGCAGCTTGACAGGGCTCAATCAGCCCCAGCATTTT. Translating gives CASSLTGLNQPQHF. Variable domain in full (rest from reference TRBV28 and TRBJ1-5): DVKVTQSSRYLVKRTGEKVFLECVQDMDHENMFWYRQDPGLGLRLIYFSYDVKMKEKGDIPEGYSVSREKKERFSLILESASTNQTSMYLCASSLTGLNQPQHFGDGTRLSIL.

This clone was seen many times. The chain recombines TRBV29-1 with TRBJ1-4; possibly TRBD1 for D (5 bases). With 5 bases removed from V and 4 bases from J, the gap between germline ends came to 11 bases. The CDR3 contains 13 residues. CDR1 SQVTM and CDR2 ANQGSEA come from the germline V gene. Here the CDR3 reads CSVLGEGNEKLFF. CDR3 bases: TGCAGCGTTCTAGGGGAGGGTAATGAAAAACTGTTTTTT.

V is TRBV28 and J is TRBJ2-5; 8 nucleotides align to TRBD1. The CDR3 spans 16 residues. The junction had 11 bases not matched to a gene; V was cut back by 5 bases and J by 3 bases. The germline V gene has CDR1 MDHEN and CDR2 SYDVKM. The CDR3 is CASSPFWDRTEETQYF. The CDR3 coding sequence is TGTGCCAGCAGTCCGTTTTGGGACAGGACAGAAGAGACCCAGTACTTC.

The chain joins TRBV11-2 to TRBJ2-7; D is ambiguous. Germline V CDR1 and CDR2: SGHAT, FQNNGV. V was cut by 1 base and J by 6 bases, with 10 bases left in between. The CDR3 extends over 13 amino acids. The CDR3 nucleotides read TGTGCCAGCAGCTTAGGGGCCCCGCGCGAGCAGTACTTC. This translates into CASSLGAPREQYF.

V gene TRBV18 combines with J gene TRBJ1-1; D is unresolved. Deletions cut 2 bases from V and 0 bases from J, with 10 bases between. CDR1 is KGHSH and CDR2 is LQKENI in the germline V gene. This CDR3 region has 15 residues. As DNA, the CDR3 is TGTGCCAGCTCACCAAGGGAGAGTTTGAACACTGAAGCTTTCTTT. As protein: CASSPRESLNTEAFF.

The V call is TRBV19, the J call TRBJ1-2; 9 bases line up with TRBD1. The length of the CDR3 is 19 residues. J lost 3 bases, V lost 7 bases, and 21 bases had no gene match. Germline V CDR1 and CDR2: LNHDA, SQIVND (reference sequence). CDR3 residues: CASKPVGPGQGTGYYGYTF. DNA for the CDR3: TGTGCCAGTAAACCCGTCGGCCCGGGACAGGGAACTGGATACTATGGCTACACCTTC.

The CDR3 here is CASRGTDPRNTIYF. CDR3 bases: TGTGCCAGCCGGGGGACAGACCCCCGAAACACCATATATTTT. This chain connects TRBV27 to TRBJ1-3, with 7 bases identical to TRBD1. The CDR3 runs 14 residues. Germline trimming cut 8 bases from V and 5 bases from J; bases unmatched to any gene: 9. Germline-derived CDR1 and CDR2 are MNHEY and SMNVEV (reference sequence).

A single count supports this clone. The genes are TRBV28 and TRBJ2-1, with no clear D. Deletions cut 6 bases from V and 2 bases from J, with 14 bases between. Germline CDR1 is MDHEN and CDR2 is SYDVKM. The CDR3 contains 15 residues. The CDR3, as DNA: TGTGCCAGCAGACTAAGAACAATCGCCTACAATGAGCAGTTCTTC. Translating it yields CASRLRTIAYNEQFF.

The rearrangement links TRBV3-1 (or the pseudogene TRBV3-2) to TRBJ2-2; 10 nucleotides match TRBD1. J gave up 7 bases and V 5 bases, and 4 bases lay outside the gene matches. The germline V gene encodes CDR1 LGHDT and CDR2 YNNKEL (reference sequence). There are 14 residues in the CDR3. CDR3 in amino acids: CASSWDRGVGELFF. CDR3 DNA: TGTGCCAGCAGCTGGGACAGGGGTGTCGGGGAGCTGTTTTTT.

The chain couples TRBV18 to TRBJ2-7, with 9 bases aligning to TRBD1. J gave up 2 bases and V 3 bases, and 2 bases lay outside the gene matches. From germline, CDR1 is KGHSH and CDR2 LQKENI. This CDR3 is built from 14 residues. The CDR3 protein is CASSPGTGTYEQYF. CDR3 DNA: TGTGCCAGCTCACCCGGGACAGGGACCTACGAGCAGTACTTC.

This sequence joins TRBV4-3 and TRBJ1-2, with 7 bases identical to TRBD1. Germline V CDR1 and CDR2: LGHNA, YSLEER. V gave up 3 bases and J gave up 2 bases; unmatched junction bases: 3. This CDR3 has 14 amino acids. The CDR3 nucleotides are TGCGCCAGCAGCCATCAGACAGGGAACTATGGCTACACCTTC. Translation: CASSHQTGNYGYTF.

The chain is built from TRBV18 and TRBJ1-4, with 8 bases matching TRBD1. Germline V lookup: CDR1 KGHSH, CDR2 LQKENI. This CDR3 is built from 15 residues. V lost 3 bases to trimming and J lost 7 bases; unmatched junction nucleotides: 7. CDR3 nucleotides: TGTGCCAGCTCACCCGGACAGGGCAGACCTGAAAAACTGTTTTTT. Its protein is CASSPGQGRPEKLFF.

The chain uses TRBV14 and TRBJ1-2; 8 bases align to TRBD1. The CDR3 length is 13 residues. Germline CDR1 reads SGHDN; CDR2 reads FVKESK. With 4 bases clipped from V and 4 bases from J, the junction kept 2 bases outside the gene matches. Here the CDR3 reads CASSLTGGYGYTF. For the CDR3, the DNA is TGTGCCAGCAGCCTTACAGGGGGCTATGGCTACACCTTC.

The sample holds one count of this clone. J is TRBJ2-7 and V is TRBV4-2, with 10 bases fitting TRBD2. The V gene's germline CDR1 is LGHNA and CDR2 YNFKEQ. V shed 0 bases and J 6 bases; nucleotides not matched to a gene: 11. This CDR3 spans 17 amino acids. In nucleotides, the CDR3 is TGTGCCAGCAGCCAAGACGTAGCGGGAGGTTGGGCTCGCGAGCAGTACTTC. Translated, it gives CASSQDVAGGWAREQYF.

V and J are TRBV4-2 and TRBJ1-3; D is ambiguous. V lost 0 bases and J lost 6, with 12 bases in between. CDR3 length: 15 amino acids. Germline V CDR1 and CDR2: LGHNA, YNFKEQ. The CDR3 sequence is CASSQDIGQVNTIYF. In nucleotides, the CDR3 is TGTGCCAGCAGCCAAGATATCGGCCAGGTAAACACCATATATTTT.

The chain recombines TRBV28 with TRBJ1-5, with a tentative D call TRBD1 (5 bases). Germline V CDR1 and CDR2: MDHEN, SYDVKM. Deletions cut 5 bases from V and 9 bases from J, with 17 bases between. The CDR3 is made up of 14 amino acids. CDR3 protein: CASSPRTPRGPQHF. The CDR3 nucleotides read TGTGCCAGCAGTCCAAGGACACCCCGTGGGCCCCAGCATTTT.

As regards this clone: The same CDR3 arises from other DNA sequences in this sample as well. V is TRBV5-1 and J is TRBJ2-3; 8 bases line up with TRBD2. This CDR3 region has 14 residues. From germline, CDR1 is SGHRS and CDR2 YFSETQ. The J segment lost 3 bases and the V segment lost 0 bases, leaving 0 bases of the junction unmatched. The CDR3 protein is CASSLAGGTDTQYF. The CDR3 coding sequence is TGCGCCAGCAGCTTGGCGGGAGGGACAGATACGCAGTATTTT.

The rearrangement joins TRBV14 to TRBJ1-1; a weak D match, TRBD1 (5 bases). This CDR3 region has 11 residues. Germline loops: CDR1 SGHDN, CDR2 FVKESK. V was trimmed by 2 bases and J by 10 bases, leaving 8 bases between them. The DNA for the CDR3 is TGTGCCAGCAGCCAACGGGGGGTAGCTTTCTTT. Translating it yields CASSQRGVAFF.

J is TRBJ2-1 and V is TRBV6-5; 10 bases are shared with TRBD1. Germline assignment: CDR1 MNHEY and CDR2 SVGAGI. The junction had 1 base not matched to a gene; V was cut back by 7 bases and J by 7 bases. The CDR3 runs 12 residues. The CDR3 DNA is TGTGCCAGCACGGACAGGGGGAATGAGCAGTTCTTC. It specifies CASTDRGNEQFF.

The chain links TRBV27 to TRBJ2-3, with TRBD2 matching over 10 bases. V lost 6 bases, J lost 3 bases, and 3 bases stayed unmatched. From germline, CDR1 is MNHEY and CDR2 SMNVEV (reference sequence). The CDR3 loop spans 14 amino acids. The CDR3 sequence: CASSRAGGTDTQYF. The DNA for the CDR3 is TGTGCCAGCAGCAGAGCGGGAGGGACAGATACGCAGTATTTT.

The J gene is TRBJ2-7, the V gene TRBV4-2; D uncertain. The CDR3 covers 13 residues. Trimming stripped 0 bases from V and 3 bases from J, with 6 bases between. Germline assignment: CDR1 LGHNA and CDR2 YNFKEQ. Here the CDR3 reads CASSQETSYEQYF. The CDR3 DNA reads TGTGCCAGCAGCCAAGAAACAAGCTACGAGCAGTACTTC.

The chain has TRBV7-3 and TRBJ2-2, with 7 bases aligning to TRBD1. Germline V gene lookup returns CDR1 SGHTA and CDR2 FQGTGA. The CDR3 totals 16 residues. The J segment lost 4 bases and the V segment lost 3 bases, leaving 8 bases of the junction unmatched. CDR3 sequence: CASSFSGTVGTGELFF. The CDR3 region has the DNA TGTGCCAGCAGCTTTTCCGGGACAGTTGGCACCGGGGAGCTGTTTTTT.

The chain has TRBV9 and TRBJ2-1; no reliable D call. Germline V gene data show CDR1 as SGDLS and CDR2 as YYNGEE. This CDR3 comprises 15 residues. The ends were cut back, 0 bases at V and 0 bases at J, with 7 bases in the middle. The CDR3 sequence: CASSVESNSYNEQFF. The CDR3 region has the DNA TGTGCCAGCAGCGTAGAAAGCAACTCCTACAATGAGCAGTTCTTC. The full variable domain, in which reference TRBV9 and TRBJ2-1 provide the parts outside the CDR3, is DSGVTQTPKHLITATGQRVTLRCSPRSGDLSVYWYQQSLDQGLQFLIQYYNGEERAKGNILERFSAQQFPDLHSELNLSSLELGDSALYFCASSVESNSYNEQFFGPGTRLTVL.

The chain uses TRBV18 and TRBJ2-3, with 10 nucleotides matching TRBD1. V dropped 1 base and J dropped 4; count of bases not matched to a gene: 8. CDR1 is KGHSH, CDR2 LQKENI, per germline. This CDR3 comprises 17 residues. Written as DNA, the CDR3 is TGTGCCAGCTCACCACTCGAGACAGGGGGCGCGGCAGATACGCAGTATTTT. It codes for CASSPLETGGAADTQYF.